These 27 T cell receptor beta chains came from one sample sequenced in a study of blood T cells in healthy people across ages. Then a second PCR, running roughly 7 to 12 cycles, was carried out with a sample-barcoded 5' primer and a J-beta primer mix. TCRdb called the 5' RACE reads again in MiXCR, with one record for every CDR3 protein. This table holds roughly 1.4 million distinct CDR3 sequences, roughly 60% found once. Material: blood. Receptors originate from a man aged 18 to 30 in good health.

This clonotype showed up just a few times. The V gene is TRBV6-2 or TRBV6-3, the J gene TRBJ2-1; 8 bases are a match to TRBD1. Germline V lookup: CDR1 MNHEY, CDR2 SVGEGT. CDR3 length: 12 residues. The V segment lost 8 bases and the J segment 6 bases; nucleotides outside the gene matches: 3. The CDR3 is CASRQGPNEQFF. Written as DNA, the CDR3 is TGTGCCAGCCGACAGGGGCCCAATGAGCAGTTCTTC.

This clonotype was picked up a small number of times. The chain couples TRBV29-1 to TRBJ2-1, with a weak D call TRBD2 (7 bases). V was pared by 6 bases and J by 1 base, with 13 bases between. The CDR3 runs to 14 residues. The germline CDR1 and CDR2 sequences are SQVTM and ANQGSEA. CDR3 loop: CSVEGGWSYNEQFF. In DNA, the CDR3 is TGCAGCGTCGAGGGGGGGTGGTCCTACAATGAGCAGTTCTTC.

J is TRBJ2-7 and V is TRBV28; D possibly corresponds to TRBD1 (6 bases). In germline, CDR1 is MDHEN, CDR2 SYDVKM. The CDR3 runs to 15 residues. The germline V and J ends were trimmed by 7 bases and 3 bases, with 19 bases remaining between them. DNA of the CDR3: TGTGCCAGCAATACACGGGACATTGGATTCTACGAGCAGTACTTC. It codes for CASNTRDIGFYEQYF.

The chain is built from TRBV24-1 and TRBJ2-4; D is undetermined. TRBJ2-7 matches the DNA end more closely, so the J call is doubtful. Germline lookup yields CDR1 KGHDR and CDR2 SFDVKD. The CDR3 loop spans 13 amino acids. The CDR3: CATSSGRTHEQYF. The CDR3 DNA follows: TGTGCCACCAGCTCCGGCAGGACCCACGAGCAGTACTTC.

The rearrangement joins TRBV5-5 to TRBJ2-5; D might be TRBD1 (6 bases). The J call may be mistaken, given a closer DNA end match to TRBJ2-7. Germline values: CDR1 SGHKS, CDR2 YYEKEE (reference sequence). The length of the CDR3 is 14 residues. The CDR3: CASSLLGGIYEQYF. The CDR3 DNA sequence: TGTGCCAGCAGCTTGTTAGGGGGAATTTACGAGCAGTACTTC.

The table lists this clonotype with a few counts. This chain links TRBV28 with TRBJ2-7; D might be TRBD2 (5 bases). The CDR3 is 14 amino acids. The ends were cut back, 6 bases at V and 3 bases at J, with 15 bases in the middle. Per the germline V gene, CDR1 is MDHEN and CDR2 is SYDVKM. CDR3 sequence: CASRLRGLHYEQYF. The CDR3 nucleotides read TGTGCCAGCAGACTCCGCGGGCTACACTACGAGCAGTACTTC.

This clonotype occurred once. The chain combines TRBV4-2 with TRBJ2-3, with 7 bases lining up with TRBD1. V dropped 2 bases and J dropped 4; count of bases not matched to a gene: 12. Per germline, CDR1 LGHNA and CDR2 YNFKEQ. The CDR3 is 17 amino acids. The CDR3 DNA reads TGTGCCAGCAGCCAAACCCTAGCCGGGACAGAAGCAGATACGCAGTATTTT. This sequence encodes CASSQTLAGTEADTQYF.

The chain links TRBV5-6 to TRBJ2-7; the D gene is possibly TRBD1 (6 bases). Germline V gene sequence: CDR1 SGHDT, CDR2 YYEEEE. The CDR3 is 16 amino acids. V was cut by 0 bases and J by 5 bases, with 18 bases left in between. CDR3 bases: TGTGCCAGCAGCTTGGGCCGGGACGGGACACAGGACGAGCAGTACTTC. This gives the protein CASSLGRDGTQDEQYF.

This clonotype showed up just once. CDR3 amino acids: CASSLAGLVEEQYF. The CDR3 DNA reads as TGTGCCAGCAGCTTGGCCGGGCTAGTTGAAGAGCAGTACTTC. The chain carries TRBV5-6 and TRBJ2-4; D unclear. The CDR3 extends over 14 amino acids. Germline assignment: CDR1 SGHDT and CDR2 YYEEEE. V lost 0 bases, J lost 13 bases, and 17 bases lay in between.

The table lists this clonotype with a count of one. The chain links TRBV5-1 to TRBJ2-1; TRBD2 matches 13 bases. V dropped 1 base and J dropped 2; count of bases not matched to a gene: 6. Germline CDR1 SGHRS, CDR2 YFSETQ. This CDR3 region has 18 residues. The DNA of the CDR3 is TGCGCCAGCAGCTTGTGGACTAGCGGGAGTGGAACCTACAATGAGCAGTTCTTC. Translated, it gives CASSLWTSGSGTYNEQFF.

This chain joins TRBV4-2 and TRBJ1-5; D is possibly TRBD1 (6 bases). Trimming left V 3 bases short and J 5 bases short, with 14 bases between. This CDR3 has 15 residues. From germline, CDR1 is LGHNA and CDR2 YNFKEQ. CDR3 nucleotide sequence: TGTGCCAGCAGCCAGGATGACAGGTTGCATCAGCCCCAGCATTTT. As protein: CASSQDDRLHQPQHF.

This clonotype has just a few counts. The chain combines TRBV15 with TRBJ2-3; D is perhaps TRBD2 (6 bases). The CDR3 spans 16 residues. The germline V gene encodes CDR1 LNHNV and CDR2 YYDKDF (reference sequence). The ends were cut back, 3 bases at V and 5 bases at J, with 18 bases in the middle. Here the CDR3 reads CATSRSLGTERDTQYF. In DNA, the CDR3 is TGTGCCACCAGCAGGTCCCTCGGGACTGAAAGAGATACGCAGTATTTT.

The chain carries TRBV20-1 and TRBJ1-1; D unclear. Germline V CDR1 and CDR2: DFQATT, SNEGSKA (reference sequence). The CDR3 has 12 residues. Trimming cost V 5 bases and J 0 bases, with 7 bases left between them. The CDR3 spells CSAFGLNTEAFF. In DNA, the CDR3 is TGCAGTGCTTTCGGGCTGAACACTGAAGCTTTCTTT.

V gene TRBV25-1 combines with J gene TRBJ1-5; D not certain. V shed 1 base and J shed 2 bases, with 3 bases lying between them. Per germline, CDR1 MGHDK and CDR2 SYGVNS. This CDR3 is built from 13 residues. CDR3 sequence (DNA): TGTGCCAGCAGTGAATTGGGCAATCAGCCCCAGCATTTT. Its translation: CASSELGNQPQHF.

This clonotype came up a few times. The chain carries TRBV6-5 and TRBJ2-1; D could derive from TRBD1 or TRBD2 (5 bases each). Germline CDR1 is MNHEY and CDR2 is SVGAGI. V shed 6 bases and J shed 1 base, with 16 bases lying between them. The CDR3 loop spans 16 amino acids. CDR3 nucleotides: TGTGCCAGCAGATACCCTGGGGGAGAGTCCTACAATGAGCAGTTCTTC. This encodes CASRYPGGESYNEQFF.

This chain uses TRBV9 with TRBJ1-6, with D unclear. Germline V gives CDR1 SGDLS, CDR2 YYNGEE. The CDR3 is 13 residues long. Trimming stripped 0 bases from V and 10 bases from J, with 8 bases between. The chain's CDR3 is CASSVALGSPLHF. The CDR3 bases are TGTGCCAGCAGCGTAGCTCTGGGCTCACCCCTCCACTTT.

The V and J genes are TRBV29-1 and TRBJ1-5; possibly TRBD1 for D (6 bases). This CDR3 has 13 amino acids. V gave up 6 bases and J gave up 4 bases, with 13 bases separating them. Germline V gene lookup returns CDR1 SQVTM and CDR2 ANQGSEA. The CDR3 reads CSVPTGTNQPQHF. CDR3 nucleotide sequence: TGCAGCGTGCCGACAGGCACAAATCAGCCCCAGCATTTT.

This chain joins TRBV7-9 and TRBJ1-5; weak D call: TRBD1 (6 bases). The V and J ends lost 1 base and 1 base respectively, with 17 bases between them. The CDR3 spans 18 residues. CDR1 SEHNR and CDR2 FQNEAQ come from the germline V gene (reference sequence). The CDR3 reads CASSLVRGVGASNQPQHF. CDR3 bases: TGTGCCAGCAGCTTAGTACGGGGGGTGGGGGCGAGCAATCAGCCCCAGCATTTT.

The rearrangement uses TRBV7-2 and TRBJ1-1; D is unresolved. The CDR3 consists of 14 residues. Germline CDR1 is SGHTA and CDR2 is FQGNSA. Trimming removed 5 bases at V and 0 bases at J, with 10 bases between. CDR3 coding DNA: TGTGCCAGCAGCCCGCTACAATTGAACACTGAAGCTTTCTTT. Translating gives CASSPLQLNTEAFF.

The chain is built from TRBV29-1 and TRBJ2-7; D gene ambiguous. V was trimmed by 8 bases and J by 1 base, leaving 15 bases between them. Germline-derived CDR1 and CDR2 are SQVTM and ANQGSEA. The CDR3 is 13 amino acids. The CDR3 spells CSITLGLSYEQYF. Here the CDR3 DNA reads TGCAGCATTACACTGGGATTATCCTACGAGCAGTACTTC.

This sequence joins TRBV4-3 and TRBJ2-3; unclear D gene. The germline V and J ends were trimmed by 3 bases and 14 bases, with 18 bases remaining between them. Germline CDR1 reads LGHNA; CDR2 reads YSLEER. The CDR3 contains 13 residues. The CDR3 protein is CASSQTSMAVAYF. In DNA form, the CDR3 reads TGCGCCAGCAGCCAGACATCGATGGCGGTGGCGTATTTT.

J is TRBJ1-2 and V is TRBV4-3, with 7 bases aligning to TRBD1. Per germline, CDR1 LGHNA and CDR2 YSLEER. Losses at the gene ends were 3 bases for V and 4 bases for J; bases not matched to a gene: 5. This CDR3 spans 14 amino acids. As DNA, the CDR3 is TGCGCCAGCAGCCACGAACAGGGGATCTATGGCTACACCTTC. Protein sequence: CASSHEQGIYGYTF.

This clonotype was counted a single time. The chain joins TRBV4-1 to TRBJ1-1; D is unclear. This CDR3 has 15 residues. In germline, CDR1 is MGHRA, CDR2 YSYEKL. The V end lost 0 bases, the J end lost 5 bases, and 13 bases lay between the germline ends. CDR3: CASSQDGLGWTEAFF. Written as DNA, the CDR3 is TGCGCCAGCAGCCAAGATGGTTTAGGTTGGACTGAAGCTTTCTTT.

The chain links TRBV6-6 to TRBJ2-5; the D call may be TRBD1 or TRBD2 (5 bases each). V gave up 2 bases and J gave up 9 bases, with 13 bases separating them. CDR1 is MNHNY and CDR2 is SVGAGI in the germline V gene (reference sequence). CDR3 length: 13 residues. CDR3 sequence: CASSYRDPAAQYF. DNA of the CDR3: TGTGCCAGCAGTTACAGGGACCCCGCGGCCCAGTACTTC.

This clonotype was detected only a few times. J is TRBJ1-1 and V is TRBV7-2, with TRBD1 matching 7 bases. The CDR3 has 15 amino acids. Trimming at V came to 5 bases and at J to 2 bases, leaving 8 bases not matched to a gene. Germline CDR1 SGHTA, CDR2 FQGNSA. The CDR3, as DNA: TGTGCCAGCAGCCCGCCTGGGACAGTAAACACTGAAGCTTTCTTT. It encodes CASSPPGTVNTEAFF.

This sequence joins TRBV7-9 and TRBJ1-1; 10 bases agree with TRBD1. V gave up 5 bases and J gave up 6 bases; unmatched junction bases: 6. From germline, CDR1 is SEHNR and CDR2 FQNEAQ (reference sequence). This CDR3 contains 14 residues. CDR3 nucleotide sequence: TGTGCCAGCAGCGCGGACAGGGGGGTCCCTGAAGCTTTCTTT. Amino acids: CASSADRGVPEAFF.

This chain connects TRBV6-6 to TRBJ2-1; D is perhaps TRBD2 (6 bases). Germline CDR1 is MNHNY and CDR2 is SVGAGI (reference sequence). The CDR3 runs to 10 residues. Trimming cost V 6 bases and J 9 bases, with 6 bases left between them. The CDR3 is CASRGGEQFF. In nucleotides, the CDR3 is TGTGCCAGCAGGGGAGGTGAGCAGTTCTTC.